Listed here are 30 T cell receptor beta chains from one sample, sequenced in a study of blood T cell repertoires in COVID-19. Clones were read by immunoSEQ multiplex PCR, and TCRdb kept only the in-frame ones, dropping some. The repertoire holds around 130,000 clones, with approximately 85% as singletons. Source material: peripheral blood. All receptors derive from a man in his forties or fifties with acute or convalescent COVID-19.

The rearrangement joins TRBV9 to TRBJ1-2, with TRBD1 as a possible D gene (5 bases). This CDR3 is 15 amino acids long. The germline gives CDR1 SGDLS, CDR2 YYNGEE. Trimming cost V 0 bases and J 3 bases, with 12 bases left between them. The CDR3 sequence: CASSVGQSPDYGYTF. The CDR3 DNA reads as TGTGCCAGCAGCGTAGGACAGAGCCCTGACTATGGCTACACCTTC.

The chain joins TRBV7-9 to TRBJ1-1; TRBD1 matches at 10 bases. From germline, CDR1 is SEHNR and CDR2 FQNEAQ (reference sequence). This CDR3 is built from 14 residues. The junction had 5 bases not matched to a gene; V was cut back by 4 bases and J by 6 bases. The CDR3 coding sequence is TGTGCCAGCAGCTACGGGACAGGGGTACCTGAAGCTTTCTTT. It translates to CASSYGTGVPEAFF.

The rearrangement joins TRBV20-1 to TRBJ1-4, with unresolved D. Germline assignment: CDR1 DFQATT and CDR2 SNEGSKA (reference sequence). The CDR3 is 11 amino acids. The ends were cut back, 0 bases at V and 10 bases at J, with 6 bases in the middle. This chain's CDR3 is CSARDSLKLFF. The CDR3 bases are TGCAGTGCTAGAGATTCTTTAAAACTGTTTTTT.

The V and J genes are TRBV4-1 and TRBJ1-6, with TRBD1 as a possible D gene (5 bases). Trimming shortened V by 1 base and J by 3 bases, and 10 bases separated the two germline ends. The CDR3 contains 16 residues. Germline V CDR1 and CDR2: MGHRA, YSYEKL. CDR3 residues: CASSQGRDGYNSPLHF. The CDR3 DNA sequence: TGCGCCAGCAGCCAAGGCAGGGATGGCTATAATTCACCCCTCCACTTT.

V usage is TRBV6-4 and J usage is TRBJ1-5; D is possibly TRBD1 (6 bases). Trimming cost V 5 bases and J 1 base, with 15 bases left between them. Germline-derived CDR1 and CDR2 are MRHNA and SNTAGT. This CDR3 spans 16 amino acids. The CDR3 DNA reads as TGTGCCAGCAGTCCCCGGGGAGGGGGAAGCAATCAGCCCCAGCATTTT. Translating gives CASSPRGGGSNQPQHF.

This chain joins TRBV18 and TRBJ2-2; 11 bases are a match to TRBD1. The CDR3 contains 15 residues. CDR1 and CDR2 from the germline V gene are KGHSH and LQKENI. V shed 6 bases, J shed 6 bases, and the junction held 6 bases outside the gene matches. The CDR3: CASSGGQGAAGELFF. The DNA for the CDR3 is TGTGCCAGCTCGGGCGGACAGGGGGCCGCCGGGGAGCTGTTTTTT.

About this clone itself: A read error may produce the germline difference seen at one junction end. The genes are TRBV7-7 and TRBJ2-5; TRBD1 is a possible D gene (5 bases). The CDR3 is 12 amino acids. In germline, CDR1 is SSHAT, CDR2 FNYEAQ (reference sequence). Written as DNA, the CDR3 is TGTGCTAGCAGCTCGGACATGGAGACCCAGTACTTC. Its translation is CASSSDMETQYF.

The rearrangement uses TRBV2 and TRBJ2-2; maybe TRBD1 (5 bases). This CDR3 is built from 17 residues. Trimming took off 6 bases at V and 6 bases at J, with 23 bases between the two ends. Per germline, CDR1 SNHLY and CDR2 FYNNEI. The CDR3 region has the DNA TGTGCCAGCAGGCGCCTCAGGGAAGCCAATCCCCCCGGGGAGCTGTTTTTT. Its translation is CASRRLREANPPGELFF.

This clone was counted between two and nine times. The chain links TRBV11-3 to TRBJ2-5, with D uncertain. V was trimmed by 1 base and J by 3 bases, leaving 3 bases between them. CDR1 is SGHNT, CDR2 YENEEA, per germline. The CDR3 is made up of 12 amino acids. CDR3 residues: CASSLAEETQYF. For the CDR3, the DNA is TGTGCCAGCAGCTTAGCGGAAGAGACCCAGTACTTC. Supplemented by reference TRBV11-3 and TRBJ2-5, the full variable domain reads EAGVVQSPRYKIIEKKQPVAFWCNPISGHNTLYWYLQNLGQGPELLIRYENEEAVDDSQLPKDRFSAERLKGVDSTLKIQPAELGDSAVYLCASSLAEETQYFGPGTRLLVL.

The chain uses TRBV28 and TRBJ1-2, with 7 bases identical to TRBD1. J was trimmed by 1 base and V by 3 bases; bases with no gene match: 5. CDR3 size: 15 residues. CDR1 and CDR2 from the germline V gene are MDHEN and SYDVKM. The CDR3 DNA reads TGTGCCAGCAGTTTCCGGGACAGAAGTAACTATGGCTACACCTTC. Its translation is CASSFRDRSNYGYTF.

The rearrangement uses TRBV15 and TRBJ1-6; D possibly corresponds to TRBD1 (6 bases). Per the germline V gene, CDR1 is LNHNV and CDR2 is YYDKDF (reference sequence). Trimming removed 0 bases from V and 6 bases from J, with 9 bases in between. There are 15 residues in the CDR3. The CDR3 sequence is CATSRDAQGNSPLHF. In nucleotides, the CDR3 is TGTGCCACCAGCAGAGACGCACAGGGTAATTCACCCCTCCACTTT.

This clone was detected once. The chain combines TRBV24-1 with TRBJ2-5; 7 bases map to TRBD2. Unmatched junction bases numbered 6, after V lost 4 bases and J lost 2 bases. The CDR3 loop spans 15 amino acids. Germline-derived CDR1 and CDR2 are KGHDR and SFDVKD. The CDR3 region has the DNA TGTGCCACCAGTGAGGGGCTCGGGGGGCAAGAGACCCAGTACTTC. Its protein is CATSEGLGGQETQYF.

The chain carries TRBV4-1 and TRBJ2-7, with a tentative D call TRBD2 (5 bases). The CDR3 length is 15 residues. Germline V CDR1 and CDR2: MGHRA, YSYEKL. V gave up 2 bases and J gave up 1 base, with 12 bases separating them. The CDR3 here is CASSQTGVGSYEQYF. The DNA for the CDR3 is TGCGCCAGCAGCCAAACCGGGGTAGGATCCTACGAGCAGTACTTC.

The chain carries TRBV11-2 and TRBJ1-5; D is unresolved. The ends were cut back, 7 bases at V and 5 bases at J, with 12 bases in the middle. Per the germline V gene, CDR1 is SGHAT and CDR2 is FQNNGV. This CDR3 comprises 13 residues. The DNA for the CDR3 is TGTGCCAGCAACTCCCGGGTGGATCAGCCCCAGCATTTT. Translated, it gives CASNSRVDQPQHF.

The J gene is TRBJ1-2, the V gene TRBV10-3; no reliable D call. The germline gives CDR1 ENHRY, CDR2 SYGVKD. The V gene lost 0 bases and the J gene lost 1 base, with 9 bases spanning the gap. The CDR3 covers 15 residues. The CDR3 here is CAISESEAFNYGYTF. The CDR3 bases are TGTGCCATCAGTGAGTCTGAGGCTTTTAACTATGGCTACACCTTC.

This chain links TRBV6-1 with TRBJ1-1; 8 positions match TRBD1. V lost 0 bases to trimming and J lost 5 bases; unmatched junction nucleotides: 5. The CDR3 extends over 15 amino acids. Per the germline V gene, CDR1 is MNHNS and CDR2 is SASEGT. The CDR3 region is CASSEASRGRTEAFF. CDR3 bases: TGTGCCAGCAGTGAAGCAAGCAGGGGGCGGACTGAAGCTTTCTTT.

This clone was observed a single time. This chain uses TRBV14 with TRBJ2-2; D may be TRBD2 (5 bases). The V and J ends lost 5 bases and 7 bases respectively, with 17 bases between them. Germline V lookup: CDR1 SGHDN, CDR2 FVKESK. The CDR3 is 15 residues long. DNA for the CDR3: TGTGCCAGCAGCGTTCGGTCCGGGGTCGGCGGGGAGCTGTTTTTT. Translation: CASSVRSGVGGELFF.

This rearrangement joins TRBV13 to TRBJ2-3; D not resolved. The CDR3 has 15 residues. Germline CDR1 PRHDT, CDR2 FYEKMQ (reference sequence). Trimming took off 0 bases at V and 4 bases at J, with 11 bases between the two ends. In DNA form, the CDR3 reads TGTGCCAGCAGCTTAGGTCCTAGTATCCCAGATACGCAGTATTTT. It translates to CASSLGPSIPDTQYF.

V gene TRBV11-2 combines with J gene TRBJ1-1, with D possibly TRBD1 on 5 matching bases. The CDR3 length is 13 residues. Germline V CDR1 and CDR2: SGHAT, FQNNGV. V was cut by 3 bases and J by 1 base, with 6 bases left in between. CDR3 in DNA: TGTGCCAGCAGCTTGACAGAGAACACTGAAGCTTTCTTT. The encoded protein is CASSLTENTEAFF. Drawing the rest from reference TRBV11-2 and TRBJ1-1, the complete variable domain is EAGVAQSPRYKIIEKRQSVAFWCNPISGHATLYWYQQILGQGPKLLIQFQNNGVVDDSQLPKDRFSAERLKGVDSTLKIQPAKLEDSAVYLCASSLTENTEAFFGQGTRLTVV.

The gene calls are TRBV5-4 and TRBJ2-3; 8 bases align to TRBD1. Trimming at V came to 0 bases and at J to 3 bases, leaving 3 bases not matched to a gene. The CDR3 sequence is 15 residues long. CDR1 is SGHNT and CDR2 is YYREEE in the germline V gene (reference sequence). The CDR3 DNA reads TGTGCCAGCAGCTTGGACAGGGGGTTGACAGATACGCAGTATTTT. This sequence encodes CASSLDRGLTDTQYF.

The J gene is TRBJ2-7, the V gene TRBV7-2; TRBD2 matches 14 bases. The CDR3 has 16 residues. Germline V gives CDR1 SGHTA, CDR2 FQGNSA. Trimming cost V 5 bases and J 4 bases; bases outside gene matches: 7. The CDR3 DNA reads TGTGCCAGCAGCCAGACTAGCGGGAGGGCCGGTTACGAGCAGTACTTC. Amino acids: CASSQTSGRAGYEQYF.

The J gene is TRBJ1-1, the V gene TRBV7-2; 7 bases fit TRBD1. CDR3 length equals 15 residues. The V and J ends lost 5 bases and 4 bases, in that order; junction bases with no gene match: 10. CDR1 and CDR2 from the germline V gene are SGHTA and FQGNSA. The CDR3 loop reads CASSAYRGRGTEAFF. The CDR3 DNA follows: TGTGCCAGCAGCGCATACAGGGGACGGGGCACTGAAGCTTTCTTT.

The chain uses TRBV5-8 and TRBJ1-4; TRBD1 aligns across 8 bases. With V trimmed by 3 bases and J by 4 bases, 2 bases remained unmatched. Germline assignment: CDR1 SGHTS and CDR2 YDEGEE. This CDR3 spans 14 amino acids. The CDR3, as DNA: TGTGCCAGCAGCTCGGGACAGGTTAATGAAAAACTGTTTTTT. It yields the protein CASSSGQVNEKLFF.

The V gene is TRBV5-1, the J gene TRBJ1-6; D remains unclear. Trimming removed 2 bases at V and 6 bases at J, with 12 bases between. The CDR3 consists of 15 residues. CDR1 SGHRS and CDR2 YFSETQ come from the germline V gene. DNA of the CDR3: TGCGCCAGCAGCTTACGGAGTCCGTTTAATTCACCCCTCCACTTT. This encodes CASSLRSPFNSPLHF.

The chain uses TRBV7-3 and TRBJ2-3, with 7 bases aligning to TRBD2. There are 15 residues in the CDR3. The ends lost 1 base at V and 6 bases at J; junction bases unmatched: 7. CDR1 is SGHTA and CDR2 is FQGTGA in the germline V gene. The CDR3 region has the DNA TGTGCCAGCAGCTTAAACGGGGGTAGCGGGGATACGCAGTATTTT. It translates to CASSLNGGSGDTQYF.

This chain joins TRBV10-3 and TRBJ2-1; 7 nucleotides align to TRBD2. The V gene's germline CDR1 is ENHRY and CDR2 SYGVKD. With 10 bases clipped from V and 2 bases from J, the junction kept 2 bases outside the gene matches. This CDR3 contains 12 residues. In DNA form, the CDR3 reads TGTGCCACCGGGACTACCTACAATGAGCAGTTCTTC. Amino acid sequence: CATGTTYNEQFF.

The chain uses TRBV6-1 and TRBJ1-5; possibly TRBD1 for D (6 bases). Germline loops: CDR1 MNHNS, CDR2 SASEGT. This CDR3 has 13 residues. Trimming removed 2 bases at V and 7 bases at J, with 9 bases between. The CDR3 here is CASSERGTQPQHF. CDR3 coding DNA: TGTGCCAGCAGTGAAAGGGGGACGCAGCCCCAGCATTTT.

The table lists this clone with a count of one. This chain joins TRBV3-1 (or the pseudogene TRBV3-2) and TRBJ1-1; tentatively, D is TRBD1 (6 bases). With 4 bases removed from V and 9 bases from J, the gap between germline ends came to 9 bases. The CDR3 is made up of 11 amino acids. Per the germline V gene, CDR1 is LGHDT and CDR2 is YNNKEL (reference sequence). The CDR3 spells CASSLQGQAFF. The CDR3 nucleotides are TGTGCCAGCAGCCTACAGGGCCAAGCTTTCTTT.

The CDR3 reads CASSGQGNNQPQHF. The DNA of the CDR3 is TGTGCCAGCAGCGGACAGGGAAACAATCAGCCCCAGCATTTT. The chain recombines TRBV7-9 with TRBJ1-5; TRBD1 matches at 8 bases. The CDR3 extends over 14 amino acids. Per the germline V gene, CDR1 is SEHNR and CDR2 is FQNEAQ (reference sequence). Losses at the gene ends were 5 bases for V and 3 bases for J; bases not matched to a gene: 3.

This clone occurred a few times. This chain connects TRBV5-1 to TRBJ1-1; the D gene is possibly TRBD1 (5 bases). The germline V gene has CDR1 SGHRS and CDR2 YFSETQ. CDR3 size: 12 residues. Trimming stripped 3 bases from V and 7 bases from J, with 10 bases between. Here the CDR3 reads CASSWTGDEAFF. CDR3 sequence (DNA): TGCGCCAGCAGCTGGACGGGGGATGAAGCTTTCTTT.